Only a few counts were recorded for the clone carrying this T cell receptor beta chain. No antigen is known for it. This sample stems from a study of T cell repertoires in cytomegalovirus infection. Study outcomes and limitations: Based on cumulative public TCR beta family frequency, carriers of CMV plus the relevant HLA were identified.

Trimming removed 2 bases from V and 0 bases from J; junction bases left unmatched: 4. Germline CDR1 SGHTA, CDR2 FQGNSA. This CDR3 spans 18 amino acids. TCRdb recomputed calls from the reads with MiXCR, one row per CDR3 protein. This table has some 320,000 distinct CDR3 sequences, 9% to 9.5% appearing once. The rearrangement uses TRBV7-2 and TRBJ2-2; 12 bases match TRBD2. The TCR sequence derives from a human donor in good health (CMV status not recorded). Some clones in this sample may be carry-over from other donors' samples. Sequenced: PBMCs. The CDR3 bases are TGTGCCAGCAGCTTAAGGTCTAGCGGGAGGGCGAACACCGGGGAGCTGTTTTTT. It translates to CASSLRSSGRANTGELFF.